Below are 3 T cell receptor beta chains sequenced from a single sample in a study of blood T cell repertoires in COVID-19. Clones were sequenced by immunoSEQ multiplex PCR, and TCRdb holds only the in-frame ones, with some missing. This table has around 150,000 clones, around 85% appearing once. The sample taken for sequencing was peripheral blood. These receptors all stem from a man between 65 and 80 years old with acute or convalescent COVID-19.

The chain employs TRBV7-6 and TRBJ1-1; D gene unclear. The germline gives CDR1 SGHVS, CDR2 FNYEAQ. The CDR3 length is 13 residues. Trimming removed 1 base at V and 5 bases at J, with 8 bases between. This CDR3 is CASSLVGRTEAFF. The CDR3 DNA is TGTGCCAGCAGCTTAGTAGGGAGGACTGAAGCTTTCTTT.

The chain carries TRBV6-4 and TRBJ1-2, with D possibly TRBD1 on 6 matching bases. The V and J ends lost 6 bases and 6 bases respectively, with 17 bases between them. The CDR3 is 14 amino acids. Germline V gene lookup returns CDR1 MRHNA and CDR2 SNTAGT. CDR3 DNA sequence: TGTGCCAGCAGCGTAAACAGGGAAGGGGATGGCTACACCTTC. Translated, it gives CASSVNREGDGYTF.

V gene TRBV7-3 combines with J gene TRBJ2-5, with D perhaps matching TRBD2 (5 bases). V gave up 4 bases and J gave up 4 bases, with 16 bases separating them. CDR1 is SGHTA and CDR2 is FQGTGA in the germline V gene. The CDR3 is 15 amino acids. The CDR3 loop is CASSSRTGFGETQYF. In nucleotides, the CDR3 is TGTGCCAGCAGCTCACGGACGGGATTTGGAGAGACCCAGTACTTC. The full variable domain, in which reference TRBV7-3 and TRBJ2-5 provide the parts outside the CDR3, is GAGVSQTPSNKVTEKGKYVELRCDPISGHTALYWYRQSLGQGPEFLIYFQGTGAADDSGLPNDRFFAVRPEGSVSTLKIQRTERGDSAVYLCASSSRTGFGETQYFGPGTRLLVL.